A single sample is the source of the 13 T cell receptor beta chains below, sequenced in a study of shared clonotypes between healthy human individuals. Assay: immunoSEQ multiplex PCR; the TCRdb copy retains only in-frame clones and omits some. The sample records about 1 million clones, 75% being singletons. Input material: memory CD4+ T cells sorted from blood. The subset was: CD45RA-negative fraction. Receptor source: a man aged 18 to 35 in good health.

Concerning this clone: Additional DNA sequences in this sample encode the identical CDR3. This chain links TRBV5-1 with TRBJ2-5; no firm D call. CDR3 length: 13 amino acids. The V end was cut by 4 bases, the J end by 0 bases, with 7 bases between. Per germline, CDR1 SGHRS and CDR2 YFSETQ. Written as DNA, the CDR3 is TGCGCCAGCAGCGGGTCAGACCAAGAGACCCAGTACTTC. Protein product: CASSGSDQETQYF.

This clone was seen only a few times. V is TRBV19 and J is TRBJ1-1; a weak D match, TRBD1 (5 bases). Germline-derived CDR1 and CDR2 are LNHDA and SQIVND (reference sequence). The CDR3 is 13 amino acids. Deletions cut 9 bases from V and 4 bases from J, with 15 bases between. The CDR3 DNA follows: TGTGCCAGCCTCTTTAGGGGTGGCACTGAAGCTTTCTTT. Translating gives CASLFRGGTEAFF. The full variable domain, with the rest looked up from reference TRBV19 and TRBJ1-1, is DGGITQSPKYLFRKEGQNVTLSCEQNLNHDAMYWYRQDPGQGLRLIYYSQIVNDFQKGDIAEGYSVSREKKESFPLTVTSAQKNPTAFYLCASLFRGGTEAFFGQGTRLTVV.

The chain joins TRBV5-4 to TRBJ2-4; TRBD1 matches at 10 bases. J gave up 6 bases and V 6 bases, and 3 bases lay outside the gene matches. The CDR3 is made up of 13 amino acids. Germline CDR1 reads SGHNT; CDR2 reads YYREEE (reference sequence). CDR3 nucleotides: TGTGCCAGCACCCGACAGGGGGCAAACATTCAGTACTTC. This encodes CASTRQGANIQYF.

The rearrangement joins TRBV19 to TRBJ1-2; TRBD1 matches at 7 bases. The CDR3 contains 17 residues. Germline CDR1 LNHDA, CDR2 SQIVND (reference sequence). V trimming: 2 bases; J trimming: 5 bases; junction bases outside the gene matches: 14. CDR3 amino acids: CASSISETGKALYGYTF. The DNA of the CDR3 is TGTGCCAGTAGTATATCAGAGACAGGGAAGGCCCTTTATGGCTACACCTTC.

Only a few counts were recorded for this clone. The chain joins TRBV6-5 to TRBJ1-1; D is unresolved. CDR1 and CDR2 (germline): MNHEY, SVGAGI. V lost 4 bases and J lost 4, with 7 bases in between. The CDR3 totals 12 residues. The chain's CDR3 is CASSSAATEAFF. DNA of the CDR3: TGTGCCAGCAGTTCCGCAGCCACTGAAGCTTTCTTT.

The CDR3 bases are TGCGCCAGCAGCACGACCGTGGCGGGACAGGGGGCAAATGGCTACACCTTC. This codes for CASSTTVAGQGANGYTF. The chain uses TRBV5-1 and TRBJ1-2, with TRBD1 identical over 12 bases. The CDR3 is made up of 17 amino acids. V trimming: 4 bases; J trimming: 6 bases; junction bases outside the gene matches: 13. Germline CDR1 SGHRS, CDR2 YFSETQ.

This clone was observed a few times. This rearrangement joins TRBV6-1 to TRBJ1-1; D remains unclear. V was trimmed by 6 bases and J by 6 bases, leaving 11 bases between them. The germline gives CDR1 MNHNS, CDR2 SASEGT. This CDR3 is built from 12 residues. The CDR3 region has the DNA TGTGCCAGCAGCGAGACATACGCTGAAGCTTTCTTT. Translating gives CASSETYAEAFF.

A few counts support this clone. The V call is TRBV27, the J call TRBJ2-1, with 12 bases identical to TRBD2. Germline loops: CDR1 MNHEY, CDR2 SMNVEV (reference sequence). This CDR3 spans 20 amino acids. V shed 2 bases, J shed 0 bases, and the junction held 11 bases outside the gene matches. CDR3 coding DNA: TGTGCCAGCAGTTTAAGAGGCGGACTAGCGGGACAAAGCTCCTACAATGAGCAGTTCTTC. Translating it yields CASSLRGGLAGQSSYNEQFF.

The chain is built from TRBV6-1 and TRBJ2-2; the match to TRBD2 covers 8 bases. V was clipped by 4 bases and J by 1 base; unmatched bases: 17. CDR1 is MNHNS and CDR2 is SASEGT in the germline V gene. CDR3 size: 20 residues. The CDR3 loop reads CASSASPGAGGPKNTGELFF. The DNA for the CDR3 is TGTGCCAGCAGTGCTTCCCCGGGGGCGGGAGGACCCAAGAACACCGGGGAGCTGTTTTTT.

The CDR3 DNA sequence: TGTGCCAGCTCCTCGGCGGGGAGCGCCTACGAGCAGTACTTC. Translating it yields CASSSAGSAYEQYF. The gene calls are TRBV2 and TRBJ2-7; possibly TRBD2 for D (6 bases). CDR1 is SNHLY, CDR2 FYNNEI, per germline. CDR3 length equals 14 residues. V was trimmed by 8 bases and J by 2 bases, leaving 16 bases between them.

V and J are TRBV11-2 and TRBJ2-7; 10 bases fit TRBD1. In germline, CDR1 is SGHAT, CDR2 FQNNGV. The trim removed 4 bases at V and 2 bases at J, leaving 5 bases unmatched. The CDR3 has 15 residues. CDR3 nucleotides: TGTGCCAGCAGCTATACAGGGACAGGGGCCTACGAGCAGTACTTC. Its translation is CASSYTGTGAYEQYF.

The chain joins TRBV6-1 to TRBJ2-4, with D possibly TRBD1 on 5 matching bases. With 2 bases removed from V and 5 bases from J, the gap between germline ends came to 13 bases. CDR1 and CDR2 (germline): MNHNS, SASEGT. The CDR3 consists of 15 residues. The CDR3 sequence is CASSEPKGPQNIQYF. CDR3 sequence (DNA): TGTGCCAGCAGTGAACCCAAGGGGCCCCAAAACATTCAGTACTTC.

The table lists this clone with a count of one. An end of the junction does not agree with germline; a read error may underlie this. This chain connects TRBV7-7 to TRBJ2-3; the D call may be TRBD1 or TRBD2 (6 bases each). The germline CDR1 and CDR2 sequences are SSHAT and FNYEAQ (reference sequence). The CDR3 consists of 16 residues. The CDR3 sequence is CASSLGGTLSTDTQYF. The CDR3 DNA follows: TGTGCTAGCAGCTTAGGGGGGACCCTTAGCACAGATACGCAGTATTTT.